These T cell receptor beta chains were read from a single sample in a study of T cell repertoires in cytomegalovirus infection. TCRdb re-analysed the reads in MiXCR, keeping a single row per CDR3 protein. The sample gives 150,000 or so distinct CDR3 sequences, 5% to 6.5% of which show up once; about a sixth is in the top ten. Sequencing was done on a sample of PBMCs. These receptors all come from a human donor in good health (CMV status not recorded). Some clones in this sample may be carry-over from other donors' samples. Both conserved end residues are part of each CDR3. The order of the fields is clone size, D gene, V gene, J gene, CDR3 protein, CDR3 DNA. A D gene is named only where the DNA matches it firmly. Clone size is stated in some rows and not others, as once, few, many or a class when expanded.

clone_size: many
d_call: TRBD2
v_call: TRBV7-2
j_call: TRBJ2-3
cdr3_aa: CASSYQTSGSDTQYF
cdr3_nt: TGTGCCAGCAGCTATCAGACTAGCGGATCAGATACGCAGTATTTT

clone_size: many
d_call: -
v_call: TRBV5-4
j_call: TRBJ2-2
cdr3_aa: CASSLPFQGIGAGELFF
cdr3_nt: TGTGCCAGCAGCTTACCCTTCCAGGGCATTGGGGCCGGGGAGCTGTTTTTT

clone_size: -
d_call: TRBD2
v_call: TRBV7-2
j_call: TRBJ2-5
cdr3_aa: CASSQAGRETKYF
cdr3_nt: TGTGCCAGCAGCCAAGCGGGGCGGGAGACCAAGTACTTC

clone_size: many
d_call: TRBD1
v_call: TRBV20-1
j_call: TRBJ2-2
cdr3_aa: CSASRDRAALNTGELFF
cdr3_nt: TGCAGTGCTAGTCGGGACAGGGCCGCGTTAAACACCGGGGAGCTGTTTTTT

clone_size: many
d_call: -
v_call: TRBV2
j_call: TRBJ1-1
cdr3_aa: CASRDTGRNTEAFF
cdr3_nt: TGTGCCAGCAGGGACACGGGGAGGAACACTGAAGCTTTCTTT

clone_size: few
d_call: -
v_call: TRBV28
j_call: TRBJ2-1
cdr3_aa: CATNGPRDGEQFF
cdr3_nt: TGTGCCACCAACGGTCCCAGGGATGGAGAGCAGTTCTTC

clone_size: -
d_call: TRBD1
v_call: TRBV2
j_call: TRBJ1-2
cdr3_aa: CASSEVGQVPYGYTF
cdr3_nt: TGTGCCAGCAGTGAAGTGGGACAGGTTCCCTATGGCTACACCTTC

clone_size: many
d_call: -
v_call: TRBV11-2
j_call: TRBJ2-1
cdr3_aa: CASSLSGGVTPYNEQFF
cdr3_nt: TGTGCCAGCAGCTTGTCTGGAGGGGTCACGCCCTACAATGAGCAGTTCTTC

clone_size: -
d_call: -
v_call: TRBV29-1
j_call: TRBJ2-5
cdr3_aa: CSSLRGLGETQYF
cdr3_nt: TGCAGCTCATTGAGGGGGTTGGGGGAGACCCAGTACTTC

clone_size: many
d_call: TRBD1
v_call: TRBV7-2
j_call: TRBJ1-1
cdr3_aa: CASSFTGGAHTEAFF
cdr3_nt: TGTGCCAGCAGCTTCACAGGGGGCGCCCACACTGAAGCTTTCTTT

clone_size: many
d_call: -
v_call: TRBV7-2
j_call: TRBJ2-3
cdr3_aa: CASSQQVRVTDTQYF
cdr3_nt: TGTGCCAGCAGCCAACAGGTTAGAGTCACAGATACGCAGTATTTT

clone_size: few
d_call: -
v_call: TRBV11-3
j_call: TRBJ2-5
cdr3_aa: CASSLKGGQGTQYF
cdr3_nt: TGTGCCAGCAGCTTAAAGGGGGGCCAGGGGACCCAGTACTTC

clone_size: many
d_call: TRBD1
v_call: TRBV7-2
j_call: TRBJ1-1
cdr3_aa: CASSGTGGTEAFF
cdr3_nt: TGTGCCAGCAGCGGAACAGGGGGTACTGAAGCTTTCTTT

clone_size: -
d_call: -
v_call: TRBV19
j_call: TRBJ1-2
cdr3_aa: CASSIEGQRGGYTF
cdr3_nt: TGTGCCAGTAGTATAGAGGGACAAAGGGGCGGCTACACCTTC

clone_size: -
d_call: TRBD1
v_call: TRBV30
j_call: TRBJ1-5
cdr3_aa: CAWSPGQGGPQHF
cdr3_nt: TGTGCCTGGAGTCCGGGACAGGGAGGACCCCAGCATTTT

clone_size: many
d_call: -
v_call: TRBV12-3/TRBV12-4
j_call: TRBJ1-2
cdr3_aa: CASSLGALGRGYTF
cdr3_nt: TGTGCCAGCAGTTTAGGGGCGCTGGGACGTGGCTACACCTTC

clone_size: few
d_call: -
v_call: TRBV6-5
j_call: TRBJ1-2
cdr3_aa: CASSYSGDLKNYGYTF
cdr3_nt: TGTGCCAGCAGTTACTCGGGGGATCTGAAGAACTATGGCTACACCTTC

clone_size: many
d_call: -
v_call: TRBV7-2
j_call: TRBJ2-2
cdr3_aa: CASSLKQGGAGELFF
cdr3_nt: TGTGCCAGCAGCTTAAAACAGGGTGGTGCCGGGGAGCTGTTTTTT

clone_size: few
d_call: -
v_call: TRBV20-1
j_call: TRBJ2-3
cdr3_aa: CTLRGGRADTQYF
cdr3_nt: TGCACCCTAAGGGGGGGTCGGGCAGATACGCAGTATTTT

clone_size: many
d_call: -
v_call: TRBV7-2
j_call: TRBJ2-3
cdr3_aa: CASSLSSRGTQYF
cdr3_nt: TGTGCCAGCAGCTTATCCTCCCGTGGTACGCAGTATTTT

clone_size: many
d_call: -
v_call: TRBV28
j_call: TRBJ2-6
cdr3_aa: CASTTPSGANVLTF
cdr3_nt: TGTGCCAGCACCACCCCCTCTGGGGCCAACGTCCTGACTTTC

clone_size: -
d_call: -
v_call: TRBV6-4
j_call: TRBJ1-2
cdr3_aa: CASSEPESYGYTF
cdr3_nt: TGTGCCAGCAGTGAACCCGAGAGCTATGGCTACACCTTC

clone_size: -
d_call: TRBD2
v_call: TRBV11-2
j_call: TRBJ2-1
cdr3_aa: CASSYLGSGGVTYNEQFF
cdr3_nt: TGTGCCAGCAGCTATCTGGGAAGCGGGGGTGTAACCTACAATGAGCAGTTCTTC

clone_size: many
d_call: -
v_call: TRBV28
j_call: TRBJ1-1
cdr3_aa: CASSLSAGKAGGAFF
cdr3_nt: TGTGCCAGCAGTTTATCCGCCGGGAAGGCGGGAGGAGCTTTCTTT

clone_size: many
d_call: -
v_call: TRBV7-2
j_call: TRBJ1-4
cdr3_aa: CASSLSGTNEKLFF
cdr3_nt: TGTGCCAGCAGCTTATCTGGGACTAATGAAAAACTGTTTTTT

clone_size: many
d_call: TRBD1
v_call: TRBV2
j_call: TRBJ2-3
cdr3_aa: CASSDPGQGVSDTQYF
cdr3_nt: TGTGCCAGCAGCGATCCGGGACAGGGGGTTTCAGATACGCAGTATTTT